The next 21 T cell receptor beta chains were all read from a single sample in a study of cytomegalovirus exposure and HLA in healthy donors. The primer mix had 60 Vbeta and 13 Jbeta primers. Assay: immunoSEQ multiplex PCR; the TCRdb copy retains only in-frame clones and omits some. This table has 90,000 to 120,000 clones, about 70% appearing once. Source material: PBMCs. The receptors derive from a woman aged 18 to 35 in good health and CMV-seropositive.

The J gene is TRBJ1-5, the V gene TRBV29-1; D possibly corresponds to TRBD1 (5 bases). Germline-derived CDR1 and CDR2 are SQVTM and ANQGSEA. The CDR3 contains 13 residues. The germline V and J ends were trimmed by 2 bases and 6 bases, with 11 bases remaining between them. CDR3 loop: CSVEIGGGQPQHF. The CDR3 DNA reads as TGCAGCGTTGAAATCGGGGGAGGTCAGCCCCAGCATTTT.

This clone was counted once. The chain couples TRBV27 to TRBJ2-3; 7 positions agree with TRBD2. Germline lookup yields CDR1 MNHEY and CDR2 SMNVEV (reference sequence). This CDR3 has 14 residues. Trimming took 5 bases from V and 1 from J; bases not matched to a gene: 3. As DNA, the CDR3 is TGTGCCAGCAGTCTAGGACTAGGCACAGATACGCAGTATTTT. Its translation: CASSLGLGTDTQYF.

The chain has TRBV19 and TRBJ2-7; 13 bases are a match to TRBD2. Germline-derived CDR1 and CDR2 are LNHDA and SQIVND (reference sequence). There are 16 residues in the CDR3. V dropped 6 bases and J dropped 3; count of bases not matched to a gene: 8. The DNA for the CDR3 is TGTGCCAGTAGACGCAAGGGACTAGCGGGGAACTACGAGCAGTACTTC. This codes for CASRRKGLAGNYEQYF.

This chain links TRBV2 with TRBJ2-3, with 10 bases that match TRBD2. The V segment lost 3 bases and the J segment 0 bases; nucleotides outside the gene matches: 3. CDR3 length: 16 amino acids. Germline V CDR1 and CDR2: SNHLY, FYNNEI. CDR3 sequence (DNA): TGTGCCAGCAGTGATTCGACTAGCGGGAGCACAGATACGCAGTATTTT. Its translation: CASSDSTSGSTDTQYF.

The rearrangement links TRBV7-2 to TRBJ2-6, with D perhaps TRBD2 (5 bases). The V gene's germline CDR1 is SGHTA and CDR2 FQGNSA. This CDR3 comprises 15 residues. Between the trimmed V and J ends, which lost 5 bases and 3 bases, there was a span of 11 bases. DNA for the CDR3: TGTGCCAGCAGCCCTGTAGCGAATGGGGCCAACGTCCTGACTTTC. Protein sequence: CASSPVANGANVLTF.

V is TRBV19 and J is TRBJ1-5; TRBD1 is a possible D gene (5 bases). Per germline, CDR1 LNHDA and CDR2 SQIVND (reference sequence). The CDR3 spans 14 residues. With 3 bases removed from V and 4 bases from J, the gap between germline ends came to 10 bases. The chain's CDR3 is CASSIWQGNQPQHF. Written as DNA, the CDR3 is TGTGCCAGTAGTATTTGGCAGGGAAATCAGCCCCAGCATTTT.

In DNA form, the CDR3 reads TGTGCCAGCAGCCCTATGGGGGGAGGCGAGCAGTACTTC. Residues: CASSPMGGGEQYF. V usage is TRBV11-2 and J usage is TRBJ2-7; weak D call: TRBD2 (6 bases). This CDR3 region has 13 residues. The germline V gene has CDR1 SGHAT and CDR2 FQNNGV. The ends were cut back, 5 bases at V and 6 bases at J, with 14 bases in the middle.

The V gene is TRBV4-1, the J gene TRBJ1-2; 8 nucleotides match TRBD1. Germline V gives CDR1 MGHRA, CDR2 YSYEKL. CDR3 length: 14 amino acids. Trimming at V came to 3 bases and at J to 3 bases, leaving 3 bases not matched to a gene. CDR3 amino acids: CASSHLQGDYGYTF. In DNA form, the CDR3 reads TGCGCCAGCAGCCACCTACAGGGGGACTATGGCTACACCTTC.

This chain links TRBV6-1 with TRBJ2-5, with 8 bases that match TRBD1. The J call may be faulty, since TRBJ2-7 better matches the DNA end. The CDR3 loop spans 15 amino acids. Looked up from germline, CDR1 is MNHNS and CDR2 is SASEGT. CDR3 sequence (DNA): TGTGCCAGCCAAAATTTATGGACAGGGCAGTACGAGCAGTACTTC. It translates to CASQNLWTGQYEQYF.

The CDR3 protein is CASSLLSSYEQYF. For the CDR3, the DNA is TGTGCCAGCAGCTTACTCAGCTCCTACGAGCAGTACTTC. The chain recombines TRBV11-2 with TRBJ2-7; D is undetermined. Germline loops: CDR1 SGHAT, CDR2 FQNNGV. The CDR3 has 13 residues. V lost 2 bases and J lost 0, with 5 bases in between.

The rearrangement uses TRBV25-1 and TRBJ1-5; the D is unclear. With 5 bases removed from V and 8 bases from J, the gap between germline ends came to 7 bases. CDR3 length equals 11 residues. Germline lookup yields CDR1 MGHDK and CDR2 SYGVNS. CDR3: CASSPRKPQHF. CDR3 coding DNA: TGTGCCAGCAGTCCCAGGAAGCCCCAGCATTTT.

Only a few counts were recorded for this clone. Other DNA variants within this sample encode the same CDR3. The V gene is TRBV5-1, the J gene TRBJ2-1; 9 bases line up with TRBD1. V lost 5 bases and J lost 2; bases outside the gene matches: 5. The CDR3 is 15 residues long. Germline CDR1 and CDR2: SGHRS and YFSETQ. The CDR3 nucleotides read TGCGCCAGCAGTCGGACAGGGGAGACCTACAATGAGCAGTTCTTC. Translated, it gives CASSRTGETYNEQFF.

In nucleotides, the CDR3 is TGTGCCAGCAGCTTGCTTAGCGGAACCCCCACAGATACGCAGTATTTT. Translating gives CASSLLSGTPTDTQYF. The chain links TRBV13 to TRBJ2-3, with D possibly being TRBD2 (6 bases). The CDR3 contains 16 residues. Per germline, CDR1 PRHDT and CDR2 FYEKMQ (reference sequence). V lost 3 bases and J lost 2, with 15 bases in between.

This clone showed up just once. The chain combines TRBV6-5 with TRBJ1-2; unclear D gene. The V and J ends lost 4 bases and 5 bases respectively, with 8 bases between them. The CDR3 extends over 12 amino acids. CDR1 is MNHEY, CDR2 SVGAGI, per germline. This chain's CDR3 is CASSLGGYGYTF. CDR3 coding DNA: TGTGCCAGCAGTTTAGGAGGATATGGCTACACCTTC.

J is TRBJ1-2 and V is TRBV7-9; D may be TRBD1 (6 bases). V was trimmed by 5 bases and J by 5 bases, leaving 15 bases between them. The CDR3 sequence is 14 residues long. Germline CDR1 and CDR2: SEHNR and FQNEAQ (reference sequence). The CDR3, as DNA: TGTGCCAGCAGCCTTGCTGGACAGTTTTATGGCTACACCTTC. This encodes CASSLAGQFYGYTF.

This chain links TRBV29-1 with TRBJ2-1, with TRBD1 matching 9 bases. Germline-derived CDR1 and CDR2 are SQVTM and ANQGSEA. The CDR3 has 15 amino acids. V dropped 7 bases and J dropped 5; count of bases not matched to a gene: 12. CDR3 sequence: CSAGRVGQGHNEQFF. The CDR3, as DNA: TGCAGCGCGGGACGGGTGGGACAGGGCCACAATGAGCAGTTCTTC.

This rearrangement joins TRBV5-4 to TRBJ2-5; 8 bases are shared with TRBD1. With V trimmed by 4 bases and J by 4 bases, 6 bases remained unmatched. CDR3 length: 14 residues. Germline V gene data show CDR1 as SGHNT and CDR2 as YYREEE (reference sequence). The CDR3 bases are TGTGCCAGCAGCCATACACAGGGGGGAGAGACCCAGTACTTC. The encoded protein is CASSHTQGGETQYF.

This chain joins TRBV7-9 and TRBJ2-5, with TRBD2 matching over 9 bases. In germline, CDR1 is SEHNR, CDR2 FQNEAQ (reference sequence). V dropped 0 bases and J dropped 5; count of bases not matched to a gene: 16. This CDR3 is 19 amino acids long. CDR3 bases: TGTGCCAGCAGCTTAGCGGGGGACAGACAGGGACTAGCATGGGAGACCCAGTACTTC. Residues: CASSLAGDRQGLAWETQYF.

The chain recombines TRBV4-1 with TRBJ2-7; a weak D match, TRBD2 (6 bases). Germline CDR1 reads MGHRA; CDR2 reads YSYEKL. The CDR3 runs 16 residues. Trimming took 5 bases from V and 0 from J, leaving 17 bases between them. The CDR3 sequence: CASSLAVTPGSYEQYF. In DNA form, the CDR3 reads TGCGCCAGCAGCTTAGCGGTCACTCCCGGCTCCTACGAGCAGTACTTC.

The CDR3 coding sequence is TGTGCCAGCTCACAGGGGTTGGACAATCAGCCCCAGCATTTT. Translated: CASSQGLDNQPQHF. V and J are TRBV18 and TRBJ1-5; maybe TRBD1 (5 bases). This CDR3 has 14 residues. Trimming pared 4 bases from V and 3 bases from J, leaving 10 bases between. Germline V gives CDR1 KGHSH, CDR2 LQKENI. Filled out from reference TRBV18 and TRBJ1-5, the complete variable domain reads NAGVMQNPRHLVRRRGQEARLRCSPMKGHSHVYWYRQLPEEGLKFMVYLQKENIIDESGMPKERFSAEFPKEGPSILRIQQVVRGDSAAYFCASSQGLDNQPQHFGDGTRLSIL.

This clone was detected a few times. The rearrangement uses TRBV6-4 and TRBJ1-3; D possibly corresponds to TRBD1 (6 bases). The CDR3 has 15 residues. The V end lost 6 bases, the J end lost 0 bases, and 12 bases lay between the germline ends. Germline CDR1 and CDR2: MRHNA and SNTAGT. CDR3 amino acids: CASSESGDSGNTIYF. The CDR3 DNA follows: TGTGCCAGCAGCGAATCAGGGGACTCTGGAAACACCATATATTTT.